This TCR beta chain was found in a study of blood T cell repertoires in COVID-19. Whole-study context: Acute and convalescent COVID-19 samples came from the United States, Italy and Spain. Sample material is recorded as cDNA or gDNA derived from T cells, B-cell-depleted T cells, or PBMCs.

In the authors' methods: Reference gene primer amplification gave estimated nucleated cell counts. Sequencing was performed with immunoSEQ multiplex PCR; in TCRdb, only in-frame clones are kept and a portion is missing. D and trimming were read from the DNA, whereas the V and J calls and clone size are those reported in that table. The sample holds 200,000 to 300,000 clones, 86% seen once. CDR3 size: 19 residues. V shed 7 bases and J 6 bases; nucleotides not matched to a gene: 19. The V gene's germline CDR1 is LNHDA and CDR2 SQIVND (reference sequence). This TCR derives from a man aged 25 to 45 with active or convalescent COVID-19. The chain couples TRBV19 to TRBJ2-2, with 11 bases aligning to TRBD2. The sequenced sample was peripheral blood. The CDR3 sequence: CASTSTRTSGRGKSGELFF. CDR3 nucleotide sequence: TGTGCCAGTACCTCCACCAGGACTAGCGGGCGAGGCAAGTCCGGGGAGCTGTTTTTT.